This T cell receptor beta chain emerged from a study of cytomegalovirus exposure and HLA in healthy donors. For the study at large: Drawn from HLA-typed donors, 80 million to 95 million unique TCRs were held in an early data release.

Of note for this clone: Its specificity is unknown.

General study results and limits: Rarity characterized most TCR sequences, yet some public TCRs appeared in many donors.

There are 15 residues in the CDR3. Trimming pared 0 bases from V and 4 bases from J, leaving 13 bases between. CDR1 SGHTS and CDR2 YDEGEE come from the germline V gene. Both 60 Vbeta primers and 13 Jbeta primers went into the PCR. Produced via immunoSEQ multiplex PCR; TCRdb's table is partial and in-frame only. The sample lists 100,000 to 150,000 clones; roughly three quarters were seen once. This rearrangement joins TRBV5-8 to TRBJ1-1; D uncertain. This TCR derives from a man younger than 40 in good health and CMV-seropositive. What was sequenced was PBMCs. The CDR3: CASSLALGGTTEAFF. In nucleotides, the CDR3 is TGTGCCAGCAGCTTGGCCCTTGGAGGCACCACTGAAGCTTTCTTT.